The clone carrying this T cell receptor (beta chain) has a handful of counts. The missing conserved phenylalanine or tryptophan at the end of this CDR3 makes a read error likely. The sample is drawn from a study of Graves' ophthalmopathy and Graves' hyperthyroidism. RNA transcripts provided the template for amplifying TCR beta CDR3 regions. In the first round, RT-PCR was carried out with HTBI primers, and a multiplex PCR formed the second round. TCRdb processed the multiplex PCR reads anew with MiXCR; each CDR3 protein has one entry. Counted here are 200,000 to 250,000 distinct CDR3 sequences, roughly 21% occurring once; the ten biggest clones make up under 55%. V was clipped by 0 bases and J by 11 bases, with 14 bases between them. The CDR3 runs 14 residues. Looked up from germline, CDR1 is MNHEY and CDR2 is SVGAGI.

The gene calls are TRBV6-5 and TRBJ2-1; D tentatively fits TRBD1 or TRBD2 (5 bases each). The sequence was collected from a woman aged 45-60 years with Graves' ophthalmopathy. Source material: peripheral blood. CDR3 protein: CASSYSSREPKQFL. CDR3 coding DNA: TGTGCCAGCAGTTACTCTTCCAGGGAGCCAAAGCAGTTCTTA.